This TCR beta chain originates from a study of somatic mutations in cytotoxic T cells in rheumatoid arthritis. Losses at the gene ends were 6 bases for V and 6 bases for J; bases not matched to a gene: 7. The CDR3 has 14 residues. The germline V gene has CDR1 SNHLY and CDR2 FYNNEI. Profiling relied on immunoSEQ multiplex PCR, and the TCRdb table lists in-frame clones only, not all of them. The table shows under 8,000 clones, with less than 75% occurring only once. This clone has a handful of counts. V gene TRBV2 combines with J gene TRBJ2-1, with TRBD2 identical over 8 bases. The specimen sequenced was CD8+ T cells sorted from blood. This TCR was recovered from a woman between 45 and 65 years old in good health. CDR3 region: CASRAGLVVNEQFF. The CDR3 nucleotides are TGTGCCAGCAGGGCGGGACTAGTGGTCAATGAGCAGTTCTTC.